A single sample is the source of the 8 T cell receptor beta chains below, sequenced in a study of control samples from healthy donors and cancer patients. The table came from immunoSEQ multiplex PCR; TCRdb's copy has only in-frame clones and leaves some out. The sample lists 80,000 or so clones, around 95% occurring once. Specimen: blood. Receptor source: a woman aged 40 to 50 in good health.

The CDR3 reads CASSHKWDSSKRAFF. The CDR3, as DNA: TGTGCCAGCAGTCACAAATGGGACAGCTCCAAGAGGGCTTTCTTT. The chain is built from TRBV28 and TRBJ1-1; 7 bases match TRBD1. This CDR3 comprises 15 residues. Germline V gives CDR1 MDHEN, CDR2 SYDVKM. V lost 5 bases, J lost 11 bases, and 17 bases stayed unmatched.

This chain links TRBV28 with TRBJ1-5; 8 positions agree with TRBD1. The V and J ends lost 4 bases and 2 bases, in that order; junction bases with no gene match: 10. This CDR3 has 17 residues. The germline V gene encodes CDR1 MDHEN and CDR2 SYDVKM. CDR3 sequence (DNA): TGTGCCAGCAGTTCAGCTCGGACAGGGCAAGGCAATCAGCCCCAGCATTTT. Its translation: CASSSARTGQGNQPQHF.

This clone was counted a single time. CDR3 DNA sequence: TGTGCCAGCAGTTCTACTAGCGGGAGGGCCATAGAGCAGTTCTTC. Amino acids: CASSSTSGRAIEQFF. The chain has TRBV11-2 and TRBJ2-1, with TRBD2 matching 13 bases. The CDR3 extends over 15 amino acids. CDR1 and CDR2 from the germline V gene are SGHAT and FQNNGV. Trimming cost V 6 bases and J 10 bases; bases outside gene matches: 9.

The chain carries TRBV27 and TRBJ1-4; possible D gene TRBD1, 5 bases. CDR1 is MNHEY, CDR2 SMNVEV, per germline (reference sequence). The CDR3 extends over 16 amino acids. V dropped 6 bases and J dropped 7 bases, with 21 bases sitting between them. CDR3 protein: CASSRLRQLRSEKLFF. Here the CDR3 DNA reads TGTGCCAGCAGCCGACTACGACAGTTAAGGAGTGAAAAACTGTTTTTT.

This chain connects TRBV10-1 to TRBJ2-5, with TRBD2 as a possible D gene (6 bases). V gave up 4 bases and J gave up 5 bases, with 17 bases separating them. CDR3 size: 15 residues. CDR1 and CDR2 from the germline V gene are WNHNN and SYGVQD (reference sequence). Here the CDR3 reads CASSGRGVEGETQYF. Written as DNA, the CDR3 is TGCGCCAGCAGTGGACGCGGGGTGGAGGGGGAGACCCAGTACTTC.

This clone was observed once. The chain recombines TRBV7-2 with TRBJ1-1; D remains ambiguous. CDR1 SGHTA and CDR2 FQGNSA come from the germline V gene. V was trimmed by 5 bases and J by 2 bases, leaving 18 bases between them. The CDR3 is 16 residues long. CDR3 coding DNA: TGTGCCAGCAGCACCCCGCGTGTGGTCCTTAACACTGAAGCTTTCTTT. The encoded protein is CASSTPRVVLNTEAFF.

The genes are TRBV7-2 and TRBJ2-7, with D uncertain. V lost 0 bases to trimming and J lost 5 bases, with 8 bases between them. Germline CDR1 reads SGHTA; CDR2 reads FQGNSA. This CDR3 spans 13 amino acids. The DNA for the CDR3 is TGTGCCAGCAGCTTAGCGCTACGCCACGAGCAGTACTTC. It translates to CASSLALRHEQYF.

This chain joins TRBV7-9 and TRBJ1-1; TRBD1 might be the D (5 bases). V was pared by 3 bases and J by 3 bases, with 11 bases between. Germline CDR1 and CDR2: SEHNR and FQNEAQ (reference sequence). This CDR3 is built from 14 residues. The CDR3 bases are TGTGCCAGCAGCTTCGGGACGCCCGACACTGAAGCTTTCTTT. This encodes CASSFGTPDTEAFF.